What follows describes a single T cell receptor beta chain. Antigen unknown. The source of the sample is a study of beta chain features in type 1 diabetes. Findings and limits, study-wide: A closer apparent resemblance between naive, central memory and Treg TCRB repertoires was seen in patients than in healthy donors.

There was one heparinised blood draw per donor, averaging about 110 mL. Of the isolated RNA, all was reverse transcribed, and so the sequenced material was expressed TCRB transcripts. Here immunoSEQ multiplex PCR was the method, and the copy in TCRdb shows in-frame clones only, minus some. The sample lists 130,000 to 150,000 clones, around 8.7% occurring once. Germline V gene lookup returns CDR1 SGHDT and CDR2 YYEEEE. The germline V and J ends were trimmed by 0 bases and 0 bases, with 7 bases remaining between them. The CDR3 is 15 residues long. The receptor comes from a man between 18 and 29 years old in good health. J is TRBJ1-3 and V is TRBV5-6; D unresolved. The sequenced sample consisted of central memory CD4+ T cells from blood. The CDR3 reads CASSLGSNSGNTIYF. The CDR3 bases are TGTGCCAGCAGCTTGGGGAGCAACTCTGGAAACACCATATATTTT.